This T cell receptor (beta chain) appears in the sequencing data of a study of early T cells in non-severe SARS-CoV-2 infection. TCRdb reprocessed the 5' RACE reads via MiXCR and lists one record per CDR3 protein. The sample includes some 21,000 distinct CDR3 sequences, 4% to 5.5% seen only once; the top ten take 7.2%. Sample share makes this clonotype medium-sized. CDR1 and CDR2 from the germline V gene are SQVTM and ANQGSEA. The ends were cut back, 2 bases at V and 2 bases at J, with 13 bases in the middle. CDR3 size: 14 residues. The TCR sequence derives from an adult who was a healthcare worker with PCR-confirmed SARS-CoV-2 infection or an uninfected control (not recorded which). The chain couples TRBV29-1 to TRBJ2-7, with D uncertain. Sequencing was performed on whole blood. CDR3 sequence reads: CSVETTDQTYEQYF. The DNA of the CDR3 is TGCAGCGTTGAAACCACCGACCAGACCTACGAGCAGTACTTC.